This passage covers 20 T cell receptor beta chains from one sample sequenced in a study of vaccination and CD4 T cells after COVID-19. Sequence data for DNA of cultured CD4+ T cells were generated by the Oncomine TCR Beta short-read assay. TCRdb used MiXCR to reprocess the PCR reads, holding one entry per CDR3 protein. In the table there are some 25,000 distinct CDR3 sequences, more than 40% of which are singletons. For these receptors, no antigen is known. Treatment here: approximately nine-day PBMC culture with coronavirus spike peptide pools or control peptides (ViraFEST assay). The sequenced sample was CD4+ T cells from blood, cultured in vitro. These receptors were collected from a human donor who had recovered from COVID-19.

Note on this clonotype: One junction end disagrees with the germline gene, perhaps due to a read error. The chain joins TRBV7-9 to TRBJ2-1; D may be TRBD2 (6 bases). Per germline, CDR1 SEHNR and CDR2 FQNEAQ (reference sequence). The CDR3 runs to 17 residues. The CDR3: CASSLSGGTLLYNERFF. In DNA form, the CDR3 reads TGTGCCAGCAGCTTATCGGGCGGGACCCTCCTCTACAATGAGCGGTTCTTC.

V and J are TRBV5-1 and TRBJ1-3, with 8 nucleotides matching TRBD1. The trim removed 4 bases at V and 0 bases at J, leaving 3 bases unmatched. Germline-derived CDR1 and CDR2 are SGHRS and YFSETQ. The CDR3 has 15 amino acids. This CDR3 reads CASSVTGDSGNTIYF. The DNA for the CDR3 is TGCGCCAGCAGCGTGACAGGGGACTCTGGAAACACCATATATTTT.

The chain joins TRBV6-1 to TRBJ2-7, with TRBD2 matching over 7 bases. CDR3 length: 14 amino acids. Germline V gene sequence: CDR1 MNHNS, CDR2 SASEGT. The ends lost 6 bases at V and 3 bases at J; junction bases unmatched: 8. CDR3 protein: CASRLPGGSYEQYF. DNA of the CDR3: TGTGCCAGCAGACTACCCGGGGGGAGCTACGAGCAGTACTTC.

The chain carries TRBV28 and TRBJ2-2; 8 bases map to TRBD2. Per germline, CDR1 MDHEN and CDR2 SYDVKM. The V gene end was trimmed by 6 bases and the J gene end by 5 bases; junction bases not matched to a gene: 2. CDR3 length: 13 residues. In DNA form, the CDR3 reads TGTGCCAGCAGAGTAGCGGGGACCGGGGAGCTGTTTTTT. Protein sequence: CASRVAGTGELFF.

This chain uses TRBV24-1 with TRBJ1-5; D not certain. Trimming shortened V by 4 bases and J by 1 base, and 13 bases separated the two germline ends. The V gene's germline CDR1 is KGHDR and CDR2 SFDVKD. The CDR3 totals 16 residues. In DNA, the CDR3 is TGTGCCACCAGTGACGCACAGATGAGGAGCAATCAGCCCCAGCATTTT. Translating gives CATSDAQMRSNQPQHF.

This clonotype was picked up a small number of times. This rearrangement joins TRBV20-1 to TRBJ1-6, with D perhaps matching TRBD1 (6 bases). Germline V gene data show CDR1 as DFQATT and CDR2 as SNEGSKA (reference sequence). Trimming left V 0 bases short and J 7 bases short, with 16 bases between. The CDR3 spans 16 residues. The DNA for the CDR3 is TGCAGTGCTAGAGACCCCCGCCAGGGGTGGAATTCACCCCTCCACTTT. It is translated as CSARDPRQGWNSPLHF.

This clonotype was observed a few times. In nucleotides, the CDR3 is TGTGCCACCAGTGATTACGGCGGTGGCGGCTACACCTTC. This translates into CATSDYGGGGYTF. V and J are TRBV24-1 and TRBJ1-2; D call uncertain. V lost 2 bases and J 8 bases, leaving 11 bases between the germline ends. Germline CDR1 and CDR2: KGHDR and SFDVKD. This CDR3 region has 13 residues.

The chain links TRBV24-1 to TRBJ1-2; D perhaps matches TRBD1 (5 bases). V shed 3 bases and J shed 4 bases, with 8 bases lying between them. CDR3 length: 13 amino acids. Germline V gene lookup returns CDR1 KGHDR and CDR2 SFDVKD. The CDR3 reads CATSDGGFYGYTF. As DNA, the CDR3 is TGTGCCACCAGTGATGGGGGGTTCTATGGCTACACCTTC.

This clonotype has only a few counts. CDR3 region: CASRRTLGDSYEQYF. CDR3 DNA sequence: TGTGCCAGCAGACGAACCCTGGGGGACTCCTACGAGCAGTACTTC. The V call is TRBV27, the J call TRBJ2-7; the D gene could be TRBD1 or TRBD2 (5 bases each). Germline V CDR1 and CDR2: MNHEY, SMNVEV (reference sequence). CDR3 length: 15 residues. The germline V and J ends were trimmed by 6 bases and 0 bases, with 15 bases remaining between them.

The chain combines TRBV11-3 with TRBJ2-7; 12 nucleotides match TRBD1. CDR1 and CDR2 (germline): SGHNT, YENEEA. The CDR3 covers 16 residues. With V trimmed by 1 base and J by 6 bases, 7 bases remained unmatched. The CDR3 nucleotides are TGTGCCAGCAGCTTAGCAGGCGGGACAGGGGGCGGCGAGCAGTACTTC. It is translated as CASSLAGGTGGGEQYF.

This chain connects TRBV5-5 to TRBJ2-7; TRBD1 aligns across 8 bases. The CDR3 consists of 16 residues. Germline lookup yields CDR1 SGHKS and CDR2 YYEKEE (reference sequence). The V and J ends lost 6 bases and 0 bases, in that order; junction bases with no gene match: 11. CDR3 nucleotide sequence: TGTGCCAGCACCCCTGGGGGGACAGGTCGCTCCTACGAGCAGTACTTC. As protein: CASTPGGTGRSYEQYF.

The chain recombines TRBV20-1 with TRBJ2-5; the match to TRBD2 covers 11 bases. The CDR3 length is 16 residues. V was clipped by 5 bases and J by 2 bases; unmatched bases: 10. Germline CDR1 and CDR2: DFQATT and SNEGSKA (reference sequence). Here the CDR3 reads CSARRGVAGGQETQYF. For the CDR3, the DNA is TGCAGTGCTCGGCGGGGTGTAGCGGGGGGGCAAGAGACCCAGTACTTC.

This clonotype has a handful of counts. J is TRBJ1-1 and V is TRBV18; D is unclear. This CDR3 is 15 amino acids long. Germline CDR1 and CDR2: KGHSH and LQKENI. V was shortened by 4 bases and J by 4 bases, with 16 bases between the two germline ends. Here the CDR3 DNA reads TGTGCCAGCTCACGGTCGTCCGGGGAGGGCACTGAAGCTTTCTTT. Its translation: CASSRSSGEGTEAFF.

The V and J genes are TRBV7-2 and TRBJ1-1, with D uncertain. The germline V gene encodes CDR1 SGHTA and CDR2 FQGNSA. The V end was cut by 6 bases, the J end by 5 bases, with 16 bases between. This CDR3 spans 14 amino acids. The CDR3 DNA reads TGTGCCAGCAGTCCTAAGGGCGGACGGACTGAAGCTTTCTTT. Its protein product is CASSPKGGRTEAFF.

The rearrangement uses TRBV12-3 or TRBV12-4 and TRBJ2-3, with 8 positions matching TRBD1. The CDR3 contains 15 residues. The junction had 7 bases not matched to a gene; V was cut back by 4 bases and J by 4 bases. This chain's CDR3 is CASSYGQGGADTQYF. For the CDR3, the DNA is TGTGCCAGCAGTTACGGACAGGGAGGAGCAGATACGCAGTATTTT.

The chain combines TRBV20-1 with TRBJ1-1; D might be TRBD1 (6 bases). Germline V gene sequence: CDR1 DFQATT, CDR2 SNEGSKA (reference sequence). CDR3 length: 14 amino acids. Trimming pared 3 bases from V and 2 bases from J, leaving 13 bases between. CDR3 sequence reads: CSASVPGENTEAFF. As DNA, the CDR3 is TGCAGTGCTAGTGTCCCAGGGGAAAACACTGAAGCTTTCTTT.

This clonotype was seen a few times. The rearrangement uses TRBV6-5 and TRBJ2-7, with a possible D match to TRBD1 (6 bases). V gave up 2 bases and J gave up 4 bases, with 12 bases separating them. Looked up from germline, CDR1 is MNHEY and CDR2 is SVGAGI. There are 14 residues in the CDR3. Here the CDR3 DNA reads TGTGCCAGCAGTTACGTCAGGGGAGTTTACGAGCAGTACTTC. It specifies CASSYVRGVYEQYF.

This chain links TRBV24-1 with TRBJ2-1, with 10 bases matching TRBD2. Germline-derived CDR1 and CDR2 are KGHDR and SFDVKD. The V gene end was trimmed by 4 bases and the J gene end by 8 bases; junction bases not matched to a gene: 10. The CDR3 covers 16 residues. CDR3 region: CATSEAGTSVSDEQFF. The CDR3 DNA sequence: TGTGCCACCAGTGAAGCCGGGACTAGCGTGAGCGATGAGCAGTTCTTC.

The genes are TRBV11-2 and TRBJ2-5, with 7 bases aligning to TRBD1. This CDR3 is 16 amino acids long. V lost 0 bases and J lost 5; bases outside the gene matches: 9. Germline V gene sequence: CDR1 SGHAT, CDR2 FQNNGV. CDR3 loop: CASSLDGTRGRETQYF. Here the CDR3 DNA reads TGTGCCAGCAGCTTAGATGGAACAAGGGGGCGGGAGACCCAGTACTTC.

J is TRBJ2-7 and V is TRBV4-1; 8 nucleotides match TRBD1. The CDR3 runs to 16 residues. V lost 3 bases to trimming and J lost 3 bases; unmatched junction nucleotides: 10. Germline V gives CDR1 MGHRA, CDR2 YSYEKL. The CDR3 DNA reads as TGCGCCAGCAGCCACCTATCGACAGGGGCTATCTACGAGCAGTACTTC. This gives the protein CASSHLSTGAIYEQYF.